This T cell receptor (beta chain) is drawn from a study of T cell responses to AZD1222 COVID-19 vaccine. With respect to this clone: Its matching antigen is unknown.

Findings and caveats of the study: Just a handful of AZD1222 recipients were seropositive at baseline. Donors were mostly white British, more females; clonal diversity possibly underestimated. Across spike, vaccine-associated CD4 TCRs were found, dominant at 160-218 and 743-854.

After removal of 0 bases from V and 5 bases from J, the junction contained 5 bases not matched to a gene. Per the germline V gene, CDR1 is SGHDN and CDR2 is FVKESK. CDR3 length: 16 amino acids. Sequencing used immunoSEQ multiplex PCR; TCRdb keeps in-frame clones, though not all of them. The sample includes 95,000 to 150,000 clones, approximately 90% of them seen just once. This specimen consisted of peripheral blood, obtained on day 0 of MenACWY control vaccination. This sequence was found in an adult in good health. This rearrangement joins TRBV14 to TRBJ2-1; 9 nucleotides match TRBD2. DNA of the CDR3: TGTGCCAGCAGCCAAGATTTAGCGGGAGCAAACAATGAGCAGTTCTTC. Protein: CASSQDLAGANNEQFF. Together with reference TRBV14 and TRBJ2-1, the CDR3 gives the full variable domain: EAGVTQFPSHSVIEKGQTVTLRCDPISGHDNLYWYRRVMGKEIKFLLHFVKESKQDESGMPNNRFLAERTGGTYSTLKVQPAELEDSGVYFCASSQDLAGANNEQFFGPGTRLTVL.